This TCR beta chain stems from a study of blood T cell repertoires in COVID-19. Clones were read by immunoSEQ multiplex PCR, and TCRdb kept only the in-frame ones, dropping some. The profile covers around 250,000 clones, with more than 75% appearing a single time and 9% to 15% taken by the ten largest. Germline V gene lookup returns CDR1 MNHNY and CDR2 SVGAGI (reference sequence). The V and J ends lost 6 bases and 6 bases, in that order; junction bases with no gene match: 7. The CDR3 extends over 14 amino acids. This TCR derives from an elderly man with acute or convalescent COVID-19. The specimen sequenced was peripheral blood. This chain joins TRBV6-6 and TRBJ1-4; 7 bases map to TRBD1. The CDR3 nucleotides read TGTGCCAGCAGATTTACAGGGGCCTATGAAAAACTGTTTTTT. It translates to CASRFTGAYEKLFF.